The 31 T cell receptor beta chains given below trace back to one sample, sequenced in a study of cytomegalovirus exposure and HLA in healthy donors. The PCR employed 60 Vbeta primers together with 13 Jbeta primers. This table comes from immunoSEQ multiplex PCR, and its TCRdb copy is limited to in-frame clones, with some not included. The table lists 80,000 or so clones, approximately 74% of them singletons. The sequenced material came from PBMCs. Every receptor here comes from a man aged 30 to 45 in good health and CMV-seropositive.

J is TRBJ1-4 and V is TRBV28; TRBD1 matches at 9 bases. Germline-derived CDR1 and CDR2 are MDHEN and SYDVKM. The J segment lost 6 bases and the V segment lost 6 bases, leaving 5 bases of the junction unmatched. CDR3 length: 14 residues. CDR3 bases: TGTGCCAGCAGACAGGGGGCGCGAGATGAAAAACTGTTTTTT. Amino acids: CASRQGARDEKLFF.

The genes are TRBV2 and TRBJ2-1, with D possibly matching TRBD2 (5 bases). Between the trimmed V and J ends, which lost 3 bases and 4 bases, there was a span of 7 bases. Germline values: CDR1 SNHLY, CDR2 FYNNEI. The CDR3 runs to 13 residues. Written as DNA, the CDR3 is TGTGCCAGCAGTGAGCGGGTTTACAATGAGCAGTTCTTC. The encoded protein is CASSERVYNEQFF.

This sequence joins TRBV19 and TRBJ1-2; 8 bases agree with TRBD1. The germline CDR1 and CDR2 sequences are LNHDA and SQIVND (reference sequence). The CDR3 is 15 residues long. Unmatched junction bases numbered 10, after V lost 4 bases and J lost 6 bases. CDR3 loop: CASSRPRGRKDGYTF. CDR3 in DNA: TGTGCCAGTAGTAGGCCCAGGGGGCGCAAGGATGGCTACACCTTC.

The V and J genes are TRBV11-2 and TRBJ1-4, with D uncertain. Germline values: CDR1 SGHAT, CDR2 FQNNGV. V was pared by 5 bases and J by 8 bases, with 15 bases between. The CDR3 loop spans 14 amino acids. The chain's CDR3 is CASSATRSREKLFF. CDR3 in DNA: TGTGCCAGCAGCGCGACCCGGTCCAGGGAAAAACTGTTTTTT.

The CDR3 region is CASSFGQGRTEAFF. CDR3 DNA sequence: TGTGCCAGCAGCTTTGGACAGGGGAGAACTGAAGCTTTCTTT. The chain combines TRBV5-6 with TRBJ1-1, with 9 bases matching TRBD1. V lost 2 bases and J lost 5; bases outside the gene matches: 4. CDR1 is SGHDT and CDR2 is YYEEEE in the germline V gene. The CDR3 sequence is 14 residues long.

This clone was counted between two and nine times. The chain links TRBV28 to TRBJ1-1, with a tentative D call TRBD1 (5 bases). This CDR3 has 13 residues. Trimming took off 6 bases at V and 3 bases at J, with 11 bases between the two ends. Germline CDR1 is MDHEN and CDR2 is SYDVKM. In nucleotides, the CDR3 is TGTGCCAGCAGACTCCCCAGGGACACTGAAGCTTTCTTT. Translation: CASRLPRDTEAFF.

The V gene is TRBV19, the J gene TRBJ1-5, with 10 bases aligning to TRBD1. The germline gives CDR1 LNHDA, CDR2 SQIVND (reference sequence). Trimming at V came to 5 bases and at J to 1 base, leaving 2 bases not matched to a gene. This CDR3 contains 15 residues. This CDR3 reads CASSPGQGSNQPQHF. The CDR3 DNA is TGTGCCAGTAGTCCGGGACAGGGGAGCAATCAGCCCCAGCATTTT.

This clone was observed a single time. This sequence joins TRBV6-1 and TRBJ2-7; a possible D gene is TRBD2 (5 bases). Germline V lookup: CDR1 MNHNS, CDR2 SASEGT. Trimming cost V 2 bases and J 2 bases, with 10 bases left between them. The CDR3 totals 14 residues. CDR3 nucleotides: TGTGCCAGCAGTGAAAGGGAGATCGCCTACGAGCAGTACTTC. Translated, it gives CASSEREIAYEQYF.

This chain uses TRBV15 with TRBJ1-6; 7 bases agree with TRBD1. V was clipped by 0 bases and J by 13 bases; unmatched bases: 6. Germline V lookup: CDR1 LNHNV, CDR2 YYDKDF (reference sequence). The CDR3 runs to 14 residues. CDR3 in amino acids: CATSRDPGQAPLHF. The CDR3 bases are TGTGCCACCAGCAGAGACCCAGGACAGGCGCCCCTCCACTTT. Full variable domain (missing parts from reference TRBV15 and TRBJ1-6): DAMVIQNPRYQVTQFGKPVTLSCSQTLNHNVMYWYQQKSSQAPKLLFHYYDKDFNNEADTPDNFQSRRPNTSFCFLDIRSPGLGDTAMYLCATSRDPGQAPLHFGNGTRLTVT.

CDR3 bases: TGTGCCAGCAGCTTAGGGGGGTGGGATGAGCAGTTCTTC. It translates to CASSLGGWDEQFF. The rearrangement uses TRBV7-3 and TRBJ2-1; TRBD2 might be the D (6 bases). The CDR3 has 13 amino acids. CDR1 SGHTA and CDR2 FQGTGA come from the germline V gene. V lost 2 bases and J lost 8, with 10 bases in between.

The chain couples TRBV27 to TRBJ2-7; D might be TRBD1 (6 bases). V gave up 10 bases and J gave up 7 bases, with 17 bases separating them. The length of the CDR3 is 12 residues. The germline gives CDR1 MNHEY, CDR2 SMNVEV (reference sequence). The DNA for the CDR3 is TGTGCCACCCAGGTACCGGGACAAGAGCAGTACTTC. Protein sequence: CATQVPGQEQYF.

V usage is TRBV14 and J usage is TRBJ2-1; 8 bases fit TRBD2. Germline V CDR1 and CDR2: SGHDN, FVKESK. The CDR3 contains 15 residues. V was pared by 6 bases and J by 2 bases, with 6 bases of the junction left unmatched. CDR3 sequence: CASRSSGRTYNEQFF. Written as DNA, the CDR3 is TGTGCCAGCAGGTCCAGCGGGAGAACCTACAATGAGCAGTTCTTC.

This chain joins TRBV29-1 and TRBJ2-3; the D is unclear. This CDR3 spans 10 amino acids. Trimming cost V 6 bases and J 3 bases, with 4 bases left between them. CDR1 and CDR2 (germline): SQVTM, ANQGSEA. CDR3 protein: CSVLTDTQYF. The CDR3 region has the DNA TGCAGCGTCCTTACAGATACGCAGTATTTT.

The chain joins TRBV6-1 to TRBJ1-4; D call uncertain. From germline, CDR1 is MNHNS and CDR2 SASEGT. Trimming cost V 3 bases and J 10 bases, with 12 bases left between them. This CDR3 is 13 amino acids long. The CDR3, as DNA: TGTGCCAGCAGTGAGACTTATGATGGAAAACTGTTTTTT. Amino acid sequence: CASSETYDGKLFF.

The genes are TRBV5-1 and TRBJ1-1, with D unclear. The CDR3 is 13 amino acids. Looked up from germline, CDR1 is SGHRS and CDR2 is YFSETQ. V lost 0 bases, J lost 1 base, and 4 bases lay in between. CDR3 sequence reads: CASSLARNTEAFF. CDR3 nucleotides: TGCGCCAGCAGCTTGGCCAGGAACACTGAAGCTTTCTTT.

The genes are TRBV5-8 and TRBJ1-2, with a weak D call TRBD1 (5 bases). CDR1 is SGHTS and CDR2 is YDEGEE in the germline V gene. This CDR3 spans 16 amino acids. V lost 4 bases and J 4 bases, leaving 20 bases between the germline ends. The CDR3, as DNA: TGTGCCAGCAGCCGGGGGGTGGGCAGGTCCTCCTATGGCTACACCTTC. Its protein is CASSRGVGRSSYGYTF.

The V call is TRBV5-1, the J call TRBJ2-3; TRBD1 aligns across 9 bases. There are 15 residues in the CDR3. Trimming at V came to 2 bases and at J to 3 bases, leaving 4 bases not matched to a gene. Germline V gene sequence: CDR1 SGHRS, CDR2 YFSETQ. The CDR3 loop reads CASSLEDRGTDTQYF. CDR3 nucleotides: TGCGCCAGCAGCTTAGAGGACAGGGGTACAGATACGCAGTATTTT.

This rearrangement joins TRBV2 to TRBJ2-5; tentatively, D is TRBD2 (7 bases). Germline CDR1 is SNHLY and CDR2 is FYNNEI. V was shortened by 3 bases and J by 9 bases, with 14 bases between the two germline ends. This CDR3 region has 13 residues. Written as DNA, the CDR3 is TGTGCCAGCAGTGACATAGAGGGGGGGGCCCAGTACTTC. Amino acids: CASSDIEGGAQYF.

The chain carries TRBV7-6 and TRBJ2-3; 7 bases agree with TRBD1. Germline trimming cut 1 base from V and 4 bases from J; bases unmatched to any gene: 2. The CDR3 has 14 amino acids. The germline gives CDR1 SGHVS, CDR2 FNYEAQ. The CDR3, as DNA: TGTGCCAGCAGCTTAGAAGGGGGCGCAGATACGCAGTATTTT. This encodes CASSLEGGADTQYF.

The chain joins TRBV7-3 to TRBJ2-1; TRBD1 might be the D (6 bases). The CDR3 is 14 amino acids. Germline values: CDR1 SGHTA, CDR2 FQGTGA. V was trimmed by 5 bases and J by 4 bases, leaving 12 bases between them. DNA of the CDR3: TGTGCCAGCAGCGTTGCAGGGGCGTACAATGAGCAGTTCTTC. Its protein is CASSVAGAYNEQFF.

This clone was observed a single time. The rearrangement links TRBV28 to TRBJ2-1; D may be TRBD1 (6 bases). This CDR3 contains 16 residues. V lost 2 bases, J lost 7 bases, and 18 bases lay in between. The germline gives CDR1 MDHEN, CDR2 SYDVKM. DNA for the CDR3: TGTGCCAGCAGTTTAGGACCCCAGGGGCTTTTTAATGAGCAGTTCTTC. Encoded protein: CASSLGPQGLFNEQFF.

This chain joins TRBV11-2 and TRBJ2-1; TRBD2 aligns across 8 bases. The CDR3 contains 15 residues. Per the germline V gene, CDR1 is SGHAT and CDR2 is FQNNGV. V lost 4 bases, J lost 0 bases, and 2 bases stayed unmatched. In DNA, the CDR3 is TGTGCCAGCAGCTCCAGCGGGAGCTCCTACAATGAGCAGTTCTTC. Amino acids: CASSSSGSSYNEQFF. Together with reference TRBV11-2 and TRBJ2-1, the CDR3 gives the full variable domain: EAGVAQSPRYKIIEKRQSVAFWCNPISGHATLYWYQQILGQGPKLLIQFQNNGVVDDSQLPKDRFSAERLKGVDSTLKIQPAKLEDSAVYLCASSSSGSSYNEQFFGPGTRLTVL.

V is TRBV11-2 and J is TRBJ2-7, with 8 bases fitting TRBD1. Germline-derived CDR1 and CDR2 are SGHAT and FQNNGV. This CDR3 comprises 16 residues. With 5 bases clipped from V and 4 bases from J, the junction kept 13 bases outside the gene matches. CDR3 loop: CASSPINRQGAYEQYF. CDR3 bases: TGTGCCAGCAGCCCTATAAATCGGCAGGGGGCTTACGAGCAGTACTTC.

This clone has just one count. The J gene is TRBJ2-5, the V gene TRBV14, with TRBD2 matching over 10 bases. CDR3 length: 15 amino acids. V gave up 6 bases and J gave up 2 bases; unmatched junction bases: 6. Germline-derived CDR1 and CDR2 are SGHDN and FVKESK. The CDR3 region has the DNA TGTGCCAGCAGTCCCGGACTAGCGGTACAAGAGACCCAGTACTTC. Translation: CASSPGLAVQETQYF.

The chain couples TRBV7-9 to TRBJ2-7; D is perhaps TRBD2 (5 bases). This CDR3 region has 15 residues. Germline V gene sequence: CDR1 SEHNR, CDR2 FQNEAQ (reference sequence). The V end was cut by 2 bases, the J end by 4 bases, with 15 bases between. CDR3 sequence: CASSLTGKFGYEQYF. The CDR3 DNA reads TGTGCCAGCAGCTTAACCGGGAAGTTTGGGTACGAGCAGTACTTC.

This clone has a handful of counts. The chain employs TRBV5-6 and TRBJ1-6; weak D call: TRBD1 (5 bases). V was trimmed by 0 bases and J by 14 bases, leaving 9 bases between them. The CDR3 has 12 residues. Looked up from germline, CDR1 is SGHDT and CDR2 is YYEEEE. The CDR3 reads CASSLGGTTLHF. In nucleotides, the CDR3 is TGTGCCAGCAGCTTGGGGGGCACCACCCTCCACTTT.

This chain joins TRBV19 and TRBJ1-4; TRBD1 aligns across 7 bases. V lost 5 bases and J lost 4; bases outside the gene matches: 7. CDR1 and CDR2 from the germline V gene are LNHDA and SQIVND (reference sequence). The CDR3 is made up of 15 amino acids. DNA of the CDR3: TGTGCCAGTAGTCTAGGGACAGTCCGTAATGAAAAACTGTTTTTT. The encoded protein is CASSLGTVRNEKLFF.

The chain joins TRBV4-2 to TRBJ1-2; TRBD1 is a possible D gene (6 bases). Germline CDR1 reads LGHNA; CDR2 reads YNFKEQ. This CDR3 comprises 15 residues. Trimming took off 0 bases at V and 4 bases at J, with 12 bases between the two ends. DNA for the CDR3: TGTGCCAGCAGCCAAGAGGGGGCGAATAGCTATGGCTACACCTTC. Translated: CASSQEGANSYGYTF.

The rearrangement links TRBV27 to TRBJ2-6; no clear D gene. Germline lookup yields CDR1 MNHEY and CDR2 SMNVEV (reference sequence). V gave up 4 bases and J gave up 0 bases, with 13 bases separating them. This CDR3 has 17 amino acids. Here the CDR3 DNA reads TGTGCCAGCAGTTCGATAACGGTTAGCTCTGGGGCCAACGTCCTGACTTTC. Its protein is CASSSITVSSGANVLTF. The complete variable domain, with remaining parts taken from reference TRBV27 and TRBJ2-6, reads EAQVTQNPRYLITVTGKKLTVTCSQNMNHEYMSWYRQDPGLGLRQIYYSMNVEVTDKGDVPEGYKVSRKEKRNFPLILESPSPNQTSLYFCASSSITVSSGANVLTFGAGSRLTVL.

The V call is TRBV29-1, the J call TRBJ1-4; 8 positions agree with TRBD1. V trimming: 7 bases; J trimming: 8 bases; junction bases outside the gene matches: 6. The germline V gene encodes CDR1 SQVTM and CDR2 ANQGSEA. This CDR3 is 12 amino acids long. CDR3: CSASDREEKLFF. The CDR3 nucleotides are TGCAGCGCTTCGGACAGGGAAGAAAAACTGTTTTTT.

This chain uses TRBV2 with TRBJ2-7; D is unresolved. V shed 3 bases and J shed 0 bases, with 12 bases lying between them. Looked up from germline, CDR1 is SNHLY and CDR2 is FYNNEI. This CDR3 spans 15 amino acids. The CDR3 bases are TGTGCCAGCAGTGACCCGCGGTCGAGCTCCTACGAGCAGTACTTC. Translating it yields CASSDPRSSSYEQYF.